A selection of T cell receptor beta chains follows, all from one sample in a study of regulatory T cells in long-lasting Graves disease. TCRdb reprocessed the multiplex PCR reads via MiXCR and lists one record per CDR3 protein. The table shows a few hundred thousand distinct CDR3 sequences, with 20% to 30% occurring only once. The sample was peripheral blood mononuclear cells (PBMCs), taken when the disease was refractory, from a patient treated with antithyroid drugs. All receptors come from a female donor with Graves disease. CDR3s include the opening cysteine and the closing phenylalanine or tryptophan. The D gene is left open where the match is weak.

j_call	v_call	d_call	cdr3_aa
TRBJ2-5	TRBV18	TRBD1	CASSTDRGQETQYF
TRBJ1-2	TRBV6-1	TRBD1	CASSDSYRDRFYGYTF
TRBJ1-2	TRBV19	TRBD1	CASTPEGASYGYTF
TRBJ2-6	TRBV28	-	CASSYGTSGANVLTF
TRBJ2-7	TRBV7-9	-	CASSSDLASYEQYF
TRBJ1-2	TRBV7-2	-	CASSLARGTMSYGYTF
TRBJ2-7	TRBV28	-	CASSTPGWSYEQYF
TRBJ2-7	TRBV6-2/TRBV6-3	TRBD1	CASRRTGGFYEQYF
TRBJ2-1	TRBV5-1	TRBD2	CASSLVSGSANEQFF
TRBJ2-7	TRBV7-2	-	CASSRQEGEQYF
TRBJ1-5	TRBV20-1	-	CSARTAKQNSNQPQHF
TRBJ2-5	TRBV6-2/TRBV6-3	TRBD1	CASGPPGTGKETQYF
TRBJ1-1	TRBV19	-	CASSMEPRGNTEAFF
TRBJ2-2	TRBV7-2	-	CATDYPNTGELFF
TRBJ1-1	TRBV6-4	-	CASSGLGGGFGAFF
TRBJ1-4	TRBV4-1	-	CASSQDRNPYEKLFF
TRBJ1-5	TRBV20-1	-	CSASGPSNQPQHF
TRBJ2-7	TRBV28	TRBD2	CASSVHTSSVTGGYF
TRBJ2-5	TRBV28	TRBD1	CASSGQGRETQYF
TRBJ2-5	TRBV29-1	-	CSAGHGGGETQYF
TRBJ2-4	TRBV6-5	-	CASSSGGQRVKNIQYF
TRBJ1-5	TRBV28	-	CASSPRDDQPQHF
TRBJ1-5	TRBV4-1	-	CASSLEATNQPQHF
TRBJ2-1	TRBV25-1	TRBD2	CASSESSGSAYNEQFF
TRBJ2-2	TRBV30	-	CAWSPNRVTGELFF
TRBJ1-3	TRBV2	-	CASSERPGRGNTIYF
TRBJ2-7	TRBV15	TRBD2	CATSSGTSGSYEQYF
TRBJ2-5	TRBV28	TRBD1	CASSLGTGALKETQYF
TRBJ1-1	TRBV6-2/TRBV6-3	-	CASSQRADTEAFF
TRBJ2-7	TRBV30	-	CAFQPGVHEQYF
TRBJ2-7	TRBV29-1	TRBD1	CSVRTGMSYEQYF
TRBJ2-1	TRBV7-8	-	CASSHVPASQFPYNEQFF
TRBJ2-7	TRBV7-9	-	CASVPEGVAYEQYF
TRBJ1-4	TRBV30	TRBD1	CAWGTGVPEKLFF
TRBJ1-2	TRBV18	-	CASSPRGQGQGYGYTF